This entry is about one TCR beta chain. The germline gives CDR1 SEHNR, CDR2 FQNEAQ (reference sequence). This CDR3 is built from 12 residues. V lost 6 bases to trimming and J lost 5 bases, with 10 bases between them. The record originates from a study of blood T cell repertoires in COVID-19. In the study overall: Both acute and convalescent COVID-19 samples were obtained from the United States, Italy and Spain.

As handled by the study authors: Amplification with reference gene primers provided the estimates of nucleated cell counts. Assay: immunoSEQ multiplex PCR; the TCRdb copy retains only in-frame clones and omits some. That table furnishes V, J and clone size, whereas the DNA furnished D and trimming. Here the sample spans over 130,000 clones, roughly 84% being singletons. The clonotype comes from a woman in her sixties or seventies with acute or convalescent COVID-19. This sequence joins TRBV7-9 and TRBJ2-5, with D possibly matching TRBD2 (5 bases). Sequencing was performed on peripheral blood. For the CDR3, the DNA is TGTGCCAGCAGATCACTAGAGGAGACCCAGTACTTC. Its translation is CASRSLEETQYF.